This T cell receptor (beta chain) was sequenced in a study of blood T cell repertoires in COVID-19. With 5 bases clipped from V and 2 bases from J, the junction kept 12 bases outside the gene matches. The CDR3 contains 17 residues. The V gene's germline CDR1 is SGHVS and CDR2 FQNEAQ. Allocation to cohorts depended on clinical history reported by the participants. Cohort 3 donors counted as recovered after two negative PCRs, clearance, or resolved symptoms. Sequencing used immunoSEQ multiplex PCR; TCRdb keeps in-frame clones, though not all of them. The sample carries 150,000 to 200,000 clones, roughly 83% recorded once.

Sequencing was performed on PBMCs or T cells enriched from blood (not recorded which). The chain has TRBV7-8 and TRBJ1-2; 9 nucleotides align to TRBD1. The receptor's source is a woman aged 55-70 years who had recovered from COVID-19. The CDR3: CASSGPGQGLLNYGYTF. Written as DNA, the CDR3 is TGTGCCAGCAGCGGACCGGGACAGGGCCTCCTCAACTATGGCTACACCTTC.